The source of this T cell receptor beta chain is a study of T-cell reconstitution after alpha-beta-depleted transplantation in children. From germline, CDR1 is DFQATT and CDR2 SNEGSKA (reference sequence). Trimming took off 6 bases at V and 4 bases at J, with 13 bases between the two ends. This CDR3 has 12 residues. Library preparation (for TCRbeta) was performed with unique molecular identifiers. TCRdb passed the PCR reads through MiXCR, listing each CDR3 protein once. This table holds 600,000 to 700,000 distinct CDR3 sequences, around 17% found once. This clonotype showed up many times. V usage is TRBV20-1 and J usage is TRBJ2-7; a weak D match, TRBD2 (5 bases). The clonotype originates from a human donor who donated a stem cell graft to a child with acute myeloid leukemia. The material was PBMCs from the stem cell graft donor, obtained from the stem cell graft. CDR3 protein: CSAENRTYEQYF. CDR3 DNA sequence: TGCAGTGCCGAAAACCGGACTTACGAGCAGTACTTC.